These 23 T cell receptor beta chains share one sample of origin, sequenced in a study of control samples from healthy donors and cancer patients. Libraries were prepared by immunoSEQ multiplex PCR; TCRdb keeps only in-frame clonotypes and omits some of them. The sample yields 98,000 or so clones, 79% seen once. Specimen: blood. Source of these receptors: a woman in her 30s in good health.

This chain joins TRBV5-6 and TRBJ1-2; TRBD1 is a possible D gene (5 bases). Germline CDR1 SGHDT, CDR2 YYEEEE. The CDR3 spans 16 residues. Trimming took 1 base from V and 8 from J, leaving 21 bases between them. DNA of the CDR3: TGTGCCAGCAGCTTGTCAGGGCCCTACGAGCGCAGCGGCTACACCTTC. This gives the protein CASSLSGPYERSGYTF.

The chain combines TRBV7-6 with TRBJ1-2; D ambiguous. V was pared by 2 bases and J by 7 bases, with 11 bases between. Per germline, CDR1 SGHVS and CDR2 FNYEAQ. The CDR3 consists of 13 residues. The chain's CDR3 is CASSLPGGFGYTF. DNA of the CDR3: TGTGCCAGCAGCTTACCAGGCGGGTTTGGCTACACCTTC.

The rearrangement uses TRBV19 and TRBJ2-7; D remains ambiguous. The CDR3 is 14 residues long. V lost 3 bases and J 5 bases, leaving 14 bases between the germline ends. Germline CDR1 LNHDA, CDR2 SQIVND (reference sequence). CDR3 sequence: CASSIGPSRHEQYF. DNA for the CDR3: TGTGCCAGTAGTATCGGGCCGAGTAGGCACGAGCAGTACTTC.

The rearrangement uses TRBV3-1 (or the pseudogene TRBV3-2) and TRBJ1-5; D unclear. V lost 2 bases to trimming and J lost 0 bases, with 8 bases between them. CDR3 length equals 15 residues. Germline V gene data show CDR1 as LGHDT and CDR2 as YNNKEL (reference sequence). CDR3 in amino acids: CASSQTQYSNQPQHF. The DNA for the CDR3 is TGTGCCAGCAGCCAAACCCAGTATAGCAATCAGCCCCAGCATTTT.

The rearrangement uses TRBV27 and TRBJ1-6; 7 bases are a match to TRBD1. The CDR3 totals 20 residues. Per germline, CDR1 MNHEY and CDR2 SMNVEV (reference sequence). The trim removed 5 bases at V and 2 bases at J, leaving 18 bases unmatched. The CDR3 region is CASSKKELEPGTAYNSPLHF. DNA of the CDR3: TGTGCCAGCAGTAAGAAAGAACTTGAACCCGGGACAGCCTATAATTCACCCCTCCACTTT.

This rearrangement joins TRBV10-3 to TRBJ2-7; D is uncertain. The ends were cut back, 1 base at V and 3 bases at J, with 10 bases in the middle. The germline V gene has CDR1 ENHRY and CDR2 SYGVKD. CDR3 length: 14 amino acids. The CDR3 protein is CAISEWPANYEQYF. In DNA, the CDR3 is TGTGCCATCAGTGAGTGGCCAGCTAACTACGAGCAGTACTTC.

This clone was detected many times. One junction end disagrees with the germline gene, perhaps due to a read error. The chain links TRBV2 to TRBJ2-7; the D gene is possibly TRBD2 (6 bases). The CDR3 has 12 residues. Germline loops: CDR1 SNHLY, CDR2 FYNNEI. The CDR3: CASSEGWTPGDF. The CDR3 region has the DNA TGTGCCAGCAGTGAGGGTTGGACCCCGGGGGACTTC.

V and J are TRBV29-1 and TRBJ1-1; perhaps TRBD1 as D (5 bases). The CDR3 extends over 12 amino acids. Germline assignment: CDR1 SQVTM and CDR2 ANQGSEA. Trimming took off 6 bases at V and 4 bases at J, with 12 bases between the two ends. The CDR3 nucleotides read TGCAGCGTCGTTGTTGGGGCCACTGAAGCTTTCTTT. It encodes CSVVVGATEAFF. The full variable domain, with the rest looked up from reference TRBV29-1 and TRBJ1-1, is SAVISQKPSRDICQRGTSLTIQCQVDSQVTMMFWYRQQPGQSLTLIATANQGSEATYESGFVIDKFPISRPNLTFSTLTVSNMSPEDSSIYLCSVVVGATEAFFGQGTRLTVV.

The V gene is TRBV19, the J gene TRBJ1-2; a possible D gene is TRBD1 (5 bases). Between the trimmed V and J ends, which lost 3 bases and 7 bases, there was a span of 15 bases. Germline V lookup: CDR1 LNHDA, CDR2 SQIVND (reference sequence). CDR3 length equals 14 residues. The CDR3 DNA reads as TGTGCCAGTAGTATCCCTTCCTACAGGTTTGGCTACACCTTC. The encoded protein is CASSIPSYRFGYTF.

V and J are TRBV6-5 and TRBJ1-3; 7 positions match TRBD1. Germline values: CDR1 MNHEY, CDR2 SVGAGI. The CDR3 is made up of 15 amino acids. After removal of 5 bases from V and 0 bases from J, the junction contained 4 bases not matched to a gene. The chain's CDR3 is CASSRQGHSGNTIYF. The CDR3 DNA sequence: TGTGCCAGCAGTCGACAGGGCCACTCTGGAAACACCATATATTTT.

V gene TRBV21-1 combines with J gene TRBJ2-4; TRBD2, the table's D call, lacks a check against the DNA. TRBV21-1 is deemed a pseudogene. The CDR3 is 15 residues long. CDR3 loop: CASSKASGGRNIQYF. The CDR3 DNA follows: TGTGCCAGCAGCAAAGCTAGCGGGGGGAGGAACATTCAGTACTTC.

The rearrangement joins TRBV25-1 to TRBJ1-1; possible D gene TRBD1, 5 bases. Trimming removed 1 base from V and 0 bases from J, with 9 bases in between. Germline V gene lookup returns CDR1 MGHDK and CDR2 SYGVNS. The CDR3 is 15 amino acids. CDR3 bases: TGTGCCAGCAGTGAATTCGGGGGTATGAACACTGAAGCTTTCTTT. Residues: CASSEFGGMNTEAFF.

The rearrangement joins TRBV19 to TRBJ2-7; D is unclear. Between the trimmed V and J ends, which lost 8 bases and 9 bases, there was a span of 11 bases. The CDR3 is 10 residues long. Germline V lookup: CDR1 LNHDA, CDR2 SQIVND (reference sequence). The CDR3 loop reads CASGADGQYF. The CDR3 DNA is TGTGCCAGTGGAGCCGACGGGCAGTACTTC.

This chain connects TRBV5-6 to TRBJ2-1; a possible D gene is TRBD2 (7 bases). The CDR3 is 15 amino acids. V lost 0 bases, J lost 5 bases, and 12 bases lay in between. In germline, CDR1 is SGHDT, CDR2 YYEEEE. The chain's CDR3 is CASSLGGGAHNEQFF. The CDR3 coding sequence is TGTGCCAGCAGCTTGGGCGGGGGCGCCCACAATGAGCAGTTCTTC.

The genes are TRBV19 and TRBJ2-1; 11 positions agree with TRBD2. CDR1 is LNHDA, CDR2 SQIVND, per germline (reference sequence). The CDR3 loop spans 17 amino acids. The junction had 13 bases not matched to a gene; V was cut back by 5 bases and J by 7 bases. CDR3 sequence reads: CASSRTLLAGGANEQFF. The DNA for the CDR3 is TGTGCCAGTAGTCGTACCCTCCTAGCGGGGGGAGCAAATGAGCAGTTCTTC.

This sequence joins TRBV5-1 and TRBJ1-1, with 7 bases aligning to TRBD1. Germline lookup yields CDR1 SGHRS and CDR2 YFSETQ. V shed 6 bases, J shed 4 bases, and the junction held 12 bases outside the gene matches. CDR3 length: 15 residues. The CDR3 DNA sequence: TGCGCCAGCATGCAGGGGGGCTCGGTGCCCACTGAAGCTTTCTTT. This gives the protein CASMQGGSVPTEAFF. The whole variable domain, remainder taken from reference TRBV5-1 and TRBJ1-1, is KAGVTQTPRYLIKTRGQQVTLSCSPISGHRSVSWYQQTPGQGLQFLFEYFSETQRNKGNFPGRFSGRQFSNSRSEMNVSTLELGDSALYLCASMQGGSVPTEAFFGQGTRLTVV.

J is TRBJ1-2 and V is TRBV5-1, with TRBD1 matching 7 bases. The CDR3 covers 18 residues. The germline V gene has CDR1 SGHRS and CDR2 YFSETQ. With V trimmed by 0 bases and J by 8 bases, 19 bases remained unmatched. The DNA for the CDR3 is TGCGCCAGCAGCTTGGTCCCGGGACATCCAGCTTTGGGACAGGGCTACACCTTC. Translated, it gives CASSLVPGHPALGQGYTF.

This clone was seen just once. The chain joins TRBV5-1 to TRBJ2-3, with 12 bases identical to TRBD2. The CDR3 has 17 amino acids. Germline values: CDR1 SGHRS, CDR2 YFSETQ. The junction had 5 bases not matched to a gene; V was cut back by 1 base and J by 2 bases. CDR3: CASSLPGLAGVTDTQYF. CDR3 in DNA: TGCGCCAGCAGCTTGCCGGGACTAGCGGGCGTCACAGATACGCAGTATTTT.

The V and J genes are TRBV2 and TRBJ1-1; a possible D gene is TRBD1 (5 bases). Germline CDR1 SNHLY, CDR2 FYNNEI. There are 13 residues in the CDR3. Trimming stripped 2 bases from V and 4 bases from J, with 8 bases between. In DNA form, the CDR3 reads TGTGCCAGCAGTGAAACAGGAAGCACTGAAGCTTTCTTT. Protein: CASSETGSTEAFF.

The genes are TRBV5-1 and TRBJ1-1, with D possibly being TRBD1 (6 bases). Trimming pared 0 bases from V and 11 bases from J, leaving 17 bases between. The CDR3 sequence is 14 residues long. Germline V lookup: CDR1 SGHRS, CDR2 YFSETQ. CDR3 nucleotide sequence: TGCGCCAGCAGCTTGGGGGGGCCCCGTGGGGAGGCTTTCTTT. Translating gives CASSLGGPRGEAFF.

This CDR3 is CASSLQGRNYGYTF. The CDR3 DNA follows: TGTGCCAGTAGTCTACAGGGCCGTAACTATGGCTACACCTTC. The chain links TRBV19 to TRBJ1-2; TRBD1 might be the D (6 bases). This CDR3 comprises 14 residues. CDR1 and CDR2 from the germline V gene are LNHDA and SQIVND (reference sequence). The V end was cut by 5 bases, the J end by 1 base, with 11 bases between.

The CDR3: CASSRRVIEVYEQYF. The CDR3, as DNA: TGTGCCAGCAGCAGGAGGGTCATAGAAGTCTACGAGCAGTACTTC. This sequence joins TRBV21-1 and TRBJ2-7; the listed D gene, TRBD2, was not tested against the DNA. TRBV21-1 is recorded as a pseudogene. This CDR3 is 15 amino acids long.

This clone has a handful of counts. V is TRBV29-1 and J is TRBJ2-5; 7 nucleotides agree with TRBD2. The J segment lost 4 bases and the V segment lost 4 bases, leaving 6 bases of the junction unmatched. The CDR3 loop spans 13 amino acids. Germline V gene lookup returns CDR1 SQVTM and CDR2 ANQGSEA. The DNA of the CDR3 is TGCAGCGTTGCCGGCGGGGGAGGAGAGACCCAGTACTTC. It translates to CSVAGGGGETQYF.